This TCR beta chain was recorded in a study of PD-L1 blockade in urothelial cancer. Profiling relied on immunoSEQ multiplex PCR, and the TCRdb table lists in-frame clones only, not all of them. The sample has around 68,000 clones, 81% seen once. This sample's time point: pretreatment peripheral blood. The CDR3 has 16 amino acids. The junction had 2 bases not matched to a gene; V was cut back by 0 bases and J by 2 bases. Germline assignment: CDR1 MNHNY and CDR2 SVGAGI (reference sequence). The table lists this clone with a count of one. The sample in question was PBMCs, obtained around atezolizumab (anti-PD-L1) treatment. This chain uses TRBV6-6 with TRBJ1-5, with TRBD1 matching over 9 bases. The receptor comes from a man aged 65-85 years with urothelial cancer. The CDR3 loop is CASSYSGQGGNQPQHF. Written as DNA, the CDR3 is TGTGCCAGCAGTTACTCGGGACAGGGAGGCAATCAGCCCCAGCATTTT.